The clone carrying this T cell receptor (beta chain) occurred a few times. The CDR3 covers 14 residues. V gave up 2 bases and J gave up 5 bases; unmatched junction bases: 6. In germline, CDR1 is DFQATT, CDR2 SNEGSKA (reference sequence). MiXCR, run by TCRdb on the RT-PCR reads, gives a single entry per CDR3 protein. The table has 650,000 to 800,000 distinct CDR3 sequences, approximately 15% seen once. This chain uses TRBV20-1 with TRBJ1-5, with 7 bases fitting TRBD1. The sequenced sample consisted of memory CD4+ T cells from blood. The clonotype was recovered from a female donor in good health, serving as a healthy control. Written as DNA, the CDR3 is TGCAGTGCTAGATCAGACAGGGAGCATCAGCCCCAGCATTTT. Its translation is CSARSDREHQPQHF.